The 11 T cell receptor beta chains given below trace back to one sample, sequenced in a study of T cells expressing NK-cell markers. From the 5' RACE reads, TCRdb lists one entry per CDR3 protein and no DNA. Its table records around 380,000 distinct CDR3 sequences. Sequenced input: blood T cells: a sorted CD56 or NKG2C T cell subset, CD4+ or CD8+ T cells, or bulk PBMC T cells (not recorded which). The receptor set was obtained from a woman aged 45-65 years in good health.

This sequence joins TRBV5-5 and TRBJ2-7. The CDR3 has 19 residues. Looked up from germline, CDR1 is SGHKS and CDR2 is YYEKEE (reference sequence). The CDR3 sequence: CASSLATTRTNARRYEQYF.

CDR3 in amino acids: CSAPGLAGMRETQYF. This rearrangement joins TRBV20-1 to TRBJ2-5; TCRdb's D call of TRBD2 is untestable without DNA. Germline CDR1 and CDR2: DFQATT and SNEGSKA (reference sequence). The CDR3 totals 15 residues.

The rearrangement joins TRBV5-5 to TRBJ1-5. The CDR3 has 16 residues. Germline V CDR1 and CDR2: SGHKS, YYEKEE (reference sequence). The CDR3 loop reads CASSPSDSLSNQPQHF.

V is TRBV2 and J is TRBJ2-7; TCRdb selects TRBD2, and the lack of DNA leaves this call unchecked. CDR1 and CDR2 (germline): SNHLY, FYNNEI. This CDR3 spans 15 amino acids. CDR3 region: CASSRTSSANGEQYF.

This rearrangement joins TRBV5-1 to TRBJ2-3; the D gene TCRdb calls, TRBD1, cannot be checked with no DNA. CDR1 and CDR2 from the germline V gene are SGHRS and YFSETQ. The CDR3 spans 15 residues. This CDR3 is CASSQRDRNTDTQYF. The variable domain in full, with the rest retrieved from reference TRBV5-1 and TRBJ2-3, is KAGVTQTPRYLIKTRGQQVTLSCSPISGHRSVSWYQQTPGQGLQFLFEYFSETQRNKGNFPGRFSGRQFSNSRSEMNVSTLELGDSALYLCASSQRDRNTDTQYFGPGTRLTVL.

This chain uses TRBV12-3 or TRBV12-4 with TRBJ2-4; TCRdb indicates TRBD2, and absent DNA this call remains unverified. The CDR3 has 11 amino acids. CDR3 sequence: CASKLENIQYF.

The chain recombines TRBV6-6 with TRBJ1-1; as DNA is missing, the TRBD1 call by TCRdb cannot be tested. The V gene's germline CDR1 is MNHNY and CDR2 SVGAGI (reference sequence). The CDR3 runs 15 residues. The CDR3: CASSSRQGKNTEAFF.

The rearrangement joins TRBV18 to TRBJ2-7; no DNA is available, so the TRBD2 call from TCRdb remains unchecked. The CDR3 has 15 amino acids. Germline CDR1 reads KGHSH; CDR2 reads LQKENI. The CDR3 region is CASSPSSQSSYEQYF.

The rearrangement links TRBV20-1 to TRBJ2-7; the TCRdb D gene call, TRBD2, has no DNA to confirm it. CDR1 and CDR2 from the germline V gene are DFQATT and SNEGSKA (reference sequence). The CDR3 is 15 amino acids. The CDR3 is CSASRAGILSYEQYF.

This rearrangement joins TRBV6-5 to TRBJ2-3; TCRdb returns TRBD1, unconfirmable since there is no DNA. CDR3 size: 14 residues. The germline gives CDR1 MNHEY, CDR2 SVGAGI. CDR3: CASSFQGYTDTQYF.

This chain uses TRBV3-1 with TRBJ2-7. Germline CDR1 is LGHDT and CDR2 is YNNKEL (reference sequence). The CDR3 contains 14 residues. This chain's CDR3 is CASSQATFRDEQYF.